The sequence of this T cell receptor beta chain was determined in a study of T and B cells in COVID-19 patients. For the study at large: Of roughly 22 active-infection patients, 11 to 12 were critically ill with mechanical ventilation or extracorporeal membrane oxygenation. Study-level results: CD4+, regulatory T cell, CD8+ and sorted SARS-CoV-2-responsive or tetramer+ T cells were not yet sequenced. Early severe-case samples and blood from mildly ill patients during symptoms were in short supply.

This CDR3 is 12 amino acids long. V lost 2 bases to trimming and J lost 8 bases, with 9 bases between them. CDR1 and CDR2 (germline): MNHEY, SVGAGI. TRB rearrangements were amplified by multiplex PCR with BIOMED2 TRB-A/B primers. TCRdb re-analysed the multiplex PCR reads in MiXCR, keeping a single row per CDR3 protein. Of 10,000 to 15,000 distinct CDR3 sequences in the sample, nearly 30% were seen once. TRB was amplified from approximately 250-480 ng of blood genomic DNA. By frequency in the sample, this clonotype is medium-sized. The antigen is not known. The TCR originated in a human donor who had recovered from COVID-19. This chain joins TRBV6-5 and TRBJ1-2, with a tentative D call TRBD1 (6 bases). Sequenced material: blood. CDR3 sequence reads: CASSYVGGGYTF. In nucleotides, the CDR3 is TGTGCCAGCAGTTACGTTGGGGGCGGCTACACCTTC.